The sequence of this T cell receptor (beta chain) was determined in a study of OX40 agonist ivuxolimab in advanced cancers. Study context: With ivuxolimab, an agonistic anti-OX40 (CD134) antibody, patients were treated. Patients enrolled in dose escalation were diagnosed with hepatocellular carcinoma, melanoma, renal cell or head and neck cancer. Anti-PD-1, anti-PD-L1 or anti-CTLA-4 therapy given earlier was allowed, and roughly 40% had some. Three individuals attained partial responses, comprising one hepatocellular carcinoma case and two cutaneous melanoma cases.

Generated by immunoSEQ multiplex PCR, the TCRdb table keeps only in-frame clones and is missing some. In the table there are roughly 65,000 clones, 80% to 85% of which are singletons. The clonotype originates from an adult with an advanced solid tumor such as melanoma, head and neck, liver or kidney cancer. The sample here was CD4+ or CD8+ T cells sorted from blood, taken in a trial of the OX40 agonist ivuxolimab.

The CDR3, as DNA: TGTGCCACCCAGCGGGCGGGTGAAAAACTGTTTTTT. Translation gives CATQRAGEKLFF. The rearrangement uses TRBV19 and TRBJ1-4, with D hard to call. This CDR3 is 12 amino acids long. The V gene lost 10 bases and the J gene lost 7 bases, with 13 bases spanning the gap. CDR1 is LNHDA, CDR2 SQIVND, per germline (reference sequence).